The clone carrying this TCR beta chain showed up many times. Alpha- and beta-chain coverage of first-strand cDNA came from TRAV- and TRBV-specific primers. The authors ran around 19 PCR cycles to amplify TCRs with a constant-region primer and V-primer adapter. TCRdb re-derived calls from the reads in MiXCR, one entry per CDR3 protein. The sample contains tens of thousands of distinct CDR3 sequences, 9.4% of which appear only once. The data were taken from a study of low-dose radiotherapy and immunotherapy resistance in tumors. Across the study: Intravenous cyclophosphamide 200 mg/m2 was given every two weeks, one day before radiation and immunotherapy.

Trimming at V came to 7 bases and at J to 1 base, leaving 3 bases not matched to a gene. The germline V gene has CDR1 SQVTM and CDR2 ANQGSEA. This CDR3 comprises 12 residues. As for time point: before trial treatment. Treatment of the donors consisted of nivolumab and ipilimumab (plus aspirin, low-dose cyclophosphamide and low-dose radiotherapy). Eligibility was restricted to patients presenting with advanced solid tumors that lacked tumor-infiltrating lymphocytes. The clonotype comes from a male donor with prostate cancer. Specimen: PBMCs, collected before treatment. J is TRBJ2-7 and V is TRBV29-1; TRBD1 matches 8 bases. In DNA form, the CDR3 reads TGCAGCGGACAGGGGCTATCCTACGAGCAGTACTTC. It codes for CSGQGLSYEQYF.